This is a list of T cell receptor beta chains from one sample in a study of blood T cell repertoires in COVID-19. Sequencing was performed with immunoSEQ multiplex PCR; in TCRdb, only in-frame clones are kept and a portion is missing. The repertoire holds 190,000 or so clones, with nearly 90% as singletons. Sequences were obtained from peripheral blood. The receptors originated from a man aged 45 to 65 with acute or convalescent COVID-19. CDR3s include the opening cysteine and the closing phenylalanine or tryptophan. D genes are given only for firm matches. Clone sizes are given selectively: once, few, many, or a class where the clone is expanded.

j_call clone_size v_call d_call cdr3_nt cdr3_aa
TRBJ2-1 NA TRBV27 NA TGTGCCAGCAGTTTGCGTACAGGGATTGAGCAGTTCTTC CASSLRTGIEQFF
TRBJ2-1 NA TRBV5-8 TRBD2 TGTGCCAGCAGCTTAGGGACTAGCGGGAGCAATGAGCAGTTCTTC CASSLGTSGSNEQFF
TRBJ2-5 NA TRBV9 NA TGTGCCAGCAGCCGACTTGCTCACGCGGAGACCCAGTACTTC CASSRLAHAETQYF
TRBJ2-5 NA TRBV30 NA TGTGCCTGGAGTGGGACAGCGTACCAAGAGACCCAGTACTTC CAWSGTAYQETQYF
TRBJ1-2 NA TRBV19 NA TGTGCCAGTAGTCGTACAGGGAAGTATGGCTACACCTTC CASSRTGKYGYTF
TRBJ2-1 once TRBV7-6 NA TGTGCCAGCAGCCAGGCGTACAATGAGCAGTTCTTC CASSQAYNEQFF
TRBJ2-1 NA TRBV9 TRBD1 TGTGCCAGCAGCCCAGGAGGGACAGGGATTCAGGAGCAGTTCTTC CASSPGGTGIQEQFF
TRBJ1-1 NA TRBV6-5 NA TGTGCCAGCAGGAAGACAGGGAACACTGAAGCTTTCTTT CASRKTGNTEAFF
TRBJ2-2 NA TRBV30 NA TGTGCCTGGAGTGGTGGCCGGGACGGAGGGATCACCGGGGAGCTGTTTTTT CAWSGGRDGGITGELFF
TRBJ2-7 NA TRBV12-3/TRBV12-4 NA TGTGCCAGCGGAGTGGCGGTGTCCTACGAGCAGTACTTC CASGVAVSYEQYF
TRBJ2-7 NA TRBV27 NA TGTGCCAGCAGTCCAGGGTGGGCAGGGCGCTACGAGCAGTACTTC CASSPGWAGRYEQYF
TRBJ2-3 NA TRBV5-6 NA TGTGCCAGCAGCCGAACCCTAGCGAGCACAGATACGCAGTATTTT CASSRTLASTDTQYF
TRBJ1-2 NA TRBV12-3/TRBV12-4 NA TGTGCCAGCAGTTCTAGGGGTGGCTACACCTTC CASSSRGGYTF
TRBJ2-5 NA TRBV11-2 TRBD2 TGTGCCAGCAGCTTAGGGACTAGCGCTTTGGAGACCCAGTACTTC CASSLGTSALETQYF
TRBJ1-1 NA TRBV2 NA TGTGCAACAAACTGGGCAGGGAACACTGAAGCTTTCTTT CATNWAGNTEAFF
TRBJ2-5 NA TRBV6-5 TRBD2 TGTGCCAGCAGTTACTCGGGACTAGCGCTACAAGAGACCCAGTACTTC CASSYSGLALQETQYF
TRBJ1-2 NA TRBV6-5 TRBD1 TGTGCCAGCAGGGGACAGGGGAACTATGGCTACACCTTC CASRGQGNYGYTF
TRBJ2-1 NA TRBV18 NA TGTGCCAGCTCACCTACTTGGACTAAAGGGCGATACAATGAGCAGTTCTTC CASSPTWTKGRYNEQFF
TRBJ2-1 NA TRBV9 TRBD1 TGTGCCAGCAGCCACACCGGGACAGCTTCCTACAATGAGCAGTTCTTC CASSHTGTASYNEQFF
TRBJ2-2 NA TRBV3-1/TRBV3-2 TRBD2 TGTGCCAGCAGTCAAGCGGGAGGGCCCACCGGGGAGCTGTTTTTT CASSQAGGPTGELFF
TRBJ1-1 NA TRBV27 TRBD1 TGTGCCAGCAGTTTTACAGGGGGCCTGAACACTGAAGCTTTCTTT CASSFTGGLNTEAFF
TRBJ1-1 NA TRBV19 NA TGTGCCAGTAGTCCTAGACAGATAATGAACACTGAAGCTTTCTTT CASSPRQIMNTEAFF
TRBJ1-1 NA TRBV18 NA TGTGCCAGCTCGGGCGACAGGAACACTGAAGCTTTCTTT CASSGDRNTEAFF
TRBJ2-7 NA TRBV20-1 NA TGCAGTGCTAGTCGGGGGGCTGAATACGAGCAGTACTTC CSASRGAEYEQYF
TRBJ2-2 few TRBV2 TRBD1 TGTGCCAGCAGTGAACAGGGGGCGGCGAACACCGGGGAGCTGTTTTTT CASSEQGAANTGELFF
TRBJ2-3 once TRBV15 TRBD1 TGTGCCACCAGCAGGGTTGACAGGGCAGATACGCAGTATTTT CATSRVDRADTQYF
TRBJ2-4 NA TRBV5-1 NA TGCGCCAGCAGCGCCCCTGGGGGGACGATTCAGTACTTC CASSAPGGTIQYF
TRBJ2-1 NA TRBV9 TRBD1 TGTGCCAGCAGCGTAGTCGGCCAGGGGGACAATGAGCAGTTCTTC CASSVVGQGDNEQFF
TRBJ2-7 NA TRBV18 TRBD1 TGTGCCAGCTCACCCCGGGACAGGGCCTACGAGCAGTACTTC CASSPRDRAYEQYF
TRBJ2-7 NA TRBV6-5 NA TGTGCCAGCAGTTACTCTTATTGGGACACCTCCTACGAGCAGTACTTC CASSYSYWDTSYEQYF
TRBJ2-5 NA TRBV19 TRBD1 TGTGCCAGTAGTATTAGGACAGGGGAGGAGACCCAGTACTTC CASSIRTGEETQYF
TRBJ1-2 NA TRBV30 TRBD1 TGTGCCTGGAGGCCAGGGGGCCTGAATTACAAAAACTATGGCTACACCTTC CAWRPGGLNYKNYGYTF
TRBJ2-2 NA TRBV6-5 NA TGTGCCAGCAGTTACTCAGGGGCAGGGGAGGGGGAGCTGTTTTTT CASSYSGAGEGELFF
TRBJ2-5 once TRBV7-6 TRBD2 TGTGCCAGCAGCGCCGGGACTAGTCTGGTGGAGACCCAGTACTTC CASSAGTSLVETQYF
TRBJ1-6 NA TRBV30 NA TGTGCCTGGAAGGAGGACGGTAATTCACCCCTCCACTTT CAWKEDGNSPLHF
TRBJ1-4 NA TRBV6-5 TRBD1 TGTGCCAGCAGTAGCTCGACAGGGGGCAAAGAAAAACTGTTTTTT CASSSSTGGKEKLFF
TRBJ1-5 NA TRBV28 NA TGTGCCAGCACGGAGAGCAATCAGCCCCAGCATTTT CASTESNQPQHF
TRBJ2-3 NA TRBV30 TRBD1 TGTGCCTGGAGCGCTGGGACAGGGGGCAAAGATACGCAGTATTTT CAWSAGTGGKDTQYF
TRBJ2-7 NA TRBV11-2 TRBD1 TGTGCCAGCAGCTTTCGGGACAGCTACGAGCAGTACTTC CASSFRDSYEQYF
TRBJ2-3 few TRBV4-2 TRBD2 TGTGCCAGCAGCCAAGGCCCCGCGACTAGCGGGAACACAGATACGCAGTATTTT CASSQGPATSGNTDTQYF
TRBJ2-5 NA TRBV25-1 TRBD1 TGTGCCAGCAGCCGGGACAGCCAAGAGACCCAGTACTTC CASSRDSQETQYF
TRBJ1-5 NA TRBV28 TRBD1 TGTGCCAGCAGTTGGGGACAGGGGGCTTTCAGCAATCAGCCCCAGCATTTT CASSWGQGAFSNQPQHF
TRBJ2-1 few TRBV5-4 TRBD1 TGTGCCAGCAGCTTCGGACAGGGTAACAATGAGCAGTTCTTC CASSFGQGNNEQFF
TRBJ2-1 NA TRBV7-9 NA TGTGCCAGCAGCGCCTTATTGGGCGATGAGCAGTTCTTC CASSALLGDEQFF
TRBJ2-1 NA TRBV27 TRBD2 TGTGCCAGCAGTTCTCTAGCGGGAGGGACGGGGAATGAGCAGTTCTTC CASSSLAGGTGNEQFF
TRBJ2-5 NA TRBV12-3/TRBV12-4 TRBD2 TGTGCCAGCAGTCCGGGGGGGGAGACCCAGTACTTC CASSPGGETQYF
TRBJ1-3 once TRBV25-1 NA TGTGCCAGCAGTGAATTAGCCTCTGGAAACACCATATATTTT CASSELASGNTIYF